A selection of T cell receptor beta chains follows, all from one sample in a study of human T cells and chemical hapten exposure. TCRdb reprocessed the RACE reads with MiXCR, giving one entry per CDR3 protein. The top ten hold around 2% of the sample, which has over 100,000 distinct CDR3 sequences, more than 7.5% seen once. What was sequenced was whole blood. The receptors shown here come from a male donor in good health. Some clones in this sample may be carry-over from other donors' samples. Each CDR3 is given with its conserved first and last residue. The D gene is left open where the match is weak. The size entry is marked missing in some rows and otherwise reads once, few, many or a size class.

CDR3 protein: CAISDEGYQPQHF
CDR3 DNA: TGTGCCATCAGTGATGAGGGATATCAGCCCCAGCATTTT
V gene: TRBV10-3
clone size: many
J gene: TRBJ1-5
D gene: -

CDR3 protein: CSAAEGIHEQYF
CDR3 DNA: TGCAGTGCCGCCGAGGGGATCCACGAGCAGTACTTC
V gene: TRBV20-1
clone size: many
J gene: TRBJ2-7
D gene: -

CDR3 protein: CASNKAGGSTGELFF
CDR3 DNA: TGTGCCAGCAATAAGGCAGGGGGCTCGACCGGGGAGCTGTTTTTT
V gene: TRBV7-3
clone size: -
J gene: TRBJ2-2
D gene: TRBD1

CDR3 protein: CAIATPSAPTDTQYF
CDR3 DNA: TGTGCCATCGCCACGCCTAGCGCACCCACAGATACGCAGTATTTT
V gene: TRBV10-3
clone size: -
J gene: TRBJ2-3
D gene: -

CDR3 protein: CASSRPNRSSYEQYF
CDR3 DNA: TGTGCCAGCAGCCGGCCTAACCGGAGCTCCTACGAGCAGTACTTC
V gene: TRBV5-4
clone size: -
J gene: TRBJ2-7
D gene: -

CDR3 protein: CASIRDRGPGEQYF
CDR3 DNA: TGTGCCAGCATCCGGGACAGGGGGCCAGGGGAGCAGTACTTC
V gene: TRBV7-9
clone size: few
J gene: TRBJ2-7
D gene: TRBD1

CDR3 protein: CASSFPGDREYNEQFF
CDR3 DNA: TGTGCCAGCAGTTTCCCTGGGGACAGGGAGTACAATGAGCAGTTCTTC
V gene: TRBV12-3/TRBV12-4
clone size: many
J gene: TRBJ2-1
D gene: TRBD1

CDR3 protein: CASSPPERFYEQYF
CDR3 DNA: TGTGCCAGCTCACCACCGGAGAGATTCTACGAGCAGTACTTC
V gene: TRBV18
clone size: few
J gene: TRBJ2-7
D gene: -

CDR3 protein: CAWSMGDEKLFF
CDR3 DNA: TGTGCCTGGAGTATGGGGGATGAAAAACTGTTTTTT
V gene: TRBV30
clone size: few
J gene: TRBJ1-4
D gene: -

CDR3 protein: CASSPGTGSRRGTQYF
CDR3 DNA: TGTGCCAGCTCGCCCGGGACTGGGAGCCGGAGAGGGACCCAGTACTTC
V gene: TRBV18
clone size: many
J gene: TRBJ2-5
D gene: -

CDR3 protein: CASKGPGGGAYNEQFF
CDR3 DNA: TGTGCCAGCAAAGGACCCGGCGGGGGAGCCTACAATGAGCAGTTCTTC
V gene: TRBV2
clone size: few
J gene: TRBJ2-1
D gene: TRBD2

CDR3 protein: CASSPGTTSYNEQFF
CDR3 DNA: TGTGCCAGCAGCCCCGGGACTACATCGTACAATGAGCAGTTCTTC
V gene: TRBV14
clone size: -
J gene: TRBJ2-1
D gene: TRBD2

CDR3 protein: CASSQEGLVTGYGYTF
CDR3 DNA: TGTGCCAGCAGCCAAGAAGGGCTAGTAACCGGTTATGGCTACACCTTC
V gene: TRBV14
clone size: many
J gene: TRBJ1-2
D gene: -

CDR3 protein: CASSASGGTTGELFF
CDR3 DNA: TGTGCCAGCAGCGCATCAGGGGGGACTACCGGGGAGCTGTTTTTT
V gene: TRBV7-3
clone size: -
J gene: TRBJ2-2
D gene: -

CDR3 protein: CASSLTSRRGGELFF
CDR3 DNA: TGCGCCAGCAGCTTGACTAGCCGACGGGGGGGGGAGCTGTTTTTT
V gene: TRBV5-1
clone size: -
J gene: TRBJ2-2
D gene: -

CDR3 protein: CASSPGTSASYEQYF
CDR3 DNA: TGTGCCAGCTCACCGGGGACTTCCGCCTCCTACGAGCAGTACTTC
V gene: TRBV18
clone size: many
J gene: TRBJ2-7
D gene: -

CDR3 protein: CASSGRWGPNTEAFF
CDR3 DNA: TGTGCCAGCAGTGGACGCTGGGGGCCGAACACTGAAGCTTTCTTT
V gene: TRBV12-3/TRBV12-4
clone size: few
J gene: TRBJ1-1
D gene: -

CDR3 protein: CSVEDRSSGNTIYF
CDR3 DNA: TGCAGCGTTGAAGACCGCTCCTCTGGAAACACCATATATTTT
V gene: TRBV29-1
clone size: many
J gene: TRBJ1-3
D gene: -

CDR3 protein: CATRTGEAYEQYF
CDR3 DNA: TGTGCCACCCGGACGGGTGAGGCCTACGAGCAGTACTTC
V gene: TRBV10-3
clone size: -
J gene: TRBJ2-7
D gene: -

CDR3 protein: CASSRTSLRDNEQFF
CDR3 DNA: TGTGCCAGCAGCCGAACCAGCCTGCGGGACAATGAGCAGTTCTTC
V gene: TRBV7-9
clone size: few
J gene: TRBJ2-1
D gene: -

CDR3 protein: CSARDRVSYEQYF
CDR3 DNA: TGCAGTGCTAGGGACAGGGTCTCCTACGAGCAGTACTTC
V gene: TRBV20-1
clone size: many
J gene: TRBJ2-7
D gene: TRBD1

CDR3 protein: CASTPGGPYNEQFF
CDR3 DNA: TGTGCCAGTACGCCGGGGGGCCCCTACAATGAGCAGTTCTTC
V gene: TRBV27
clone size: few
J gene: TRBJ2-1
D gene: -

CDR3 protein: CANRGVQTANEKLFF
CDR3 DNA: TGTGCCAACCGGGGGGTGCAGACAGCCAATGAAAAACTGTTTTTT
V gene: TRBV27
clone size: -
J gene: TRBJ1-4
D gene: -